These 27 T cell receptor beta chains were sequenced from one sample in a study of Graves' ophthalmopathy and Graves' hyperthyroidism. RNA served as the template for amplifying TCR beta CDR3 regions. The first round was an RT-PCR with HTBI primers, and the second round was a multiplex PCR. TCRdb re-derived calls from the multiplex PCR reads in MiXCR, one entry per CDR3 protein. The sample contains more than 1,000,000 distinct CDR3 sequences, 35% to 45% of which appear only once. Material for sequencing was peripheral blood or thyroid tissue (not recorded which). The receptors were gathered from an adult man with Graves' hyperthyroidism.

This clonotype was recorded many times. This chain joins TRBV2 and TRBJ1-1; D call uncertain. Trimming removed 4 bases from V and 1 base from J, with 10 bases in between. The CDR3 sequence is 14 residues long. Germline CDR1 is SNHLY and CDR2 is FYNNEI. CDR3: CASSVAQSNTEAFF. The CDR3 nucleotides are TGTGCCAGCAGTGTAGCACAGTCGAACACTGAAGCTTTCTTT.

The chain combines TRBV7-2 with TRBJ1-6; D remains ambiguous. CDR3 length: 13 residues. V lost 6 bases to trimming and J lost 7 bases, with 10 bases between them. Germline CDR1 and CDR2: SGHTA and FQGNSA. The CDR3 bases are TGTGCCAGCAGTTCGCTCGAAAATTCACCCCTCCACTTT. This sequence encodes CASSSLENSPLHF.

This clonotype was counted at least ten times. The chain recombines TRBV7-2 with TRBJ2-7; TRBD1 agrees at 8 bases. The CDR3 loop spans 14 amino acids. Germline V gene data show CDR1 as SGHTA and CDR2 as FQGNSA. Trimming at V came to 3 bases and at J to 6 bases, leaving 7 bases not matched to a gene. The CDR3 loop is CASSFWTGSGEQYF. The CDR3 DNA reads as TGTGCCAGCAGCTTCTGGACAGGGAGTGGCGAGCAGTACTTC.

A word on this clonotype: Mismatch with germline at one junction end may stem from a read error. The chain has TRBV7-2 and TRBJ1-1; D gene ambiguous. The V gene's germline CDR1 is SGHTA and CDR2 FQGNSA. CDR3 length: 15 residues. CDR3 in amino acids: CASSLVRETDTEAFF. CDR3 sequence (DNA): TGTGCCAGCAGCTTAGTACGGGAGACCGACACTGAGGCTTTCTTT.

The J gene is TRBJ1-5, the V gene TRBV10-2; possible D gene TRBD1, 5 bases. The germline CDR1 and CDR2 sequences are WSHSY and SAAADI. CDR3 length equals 13 residues. Deletions cut 8 bases from V and 5 bases from J, with 13 bases between. The CDR3 DNA sequence: TGCGCCAGCGGACCGGGGCTGGATCAGCCCCAGCATTTT. Protein sequence: CASGPGLDQPQHF.

The chain has TRBV7-9 and TRBJ1-6; tentative D call: TRBD1 (5 bases). Trimming took off 4 bases at V and 15 bases at J, with 13 bases between the two ends. CDR1 SEHNR and CDR2 FQNEAQ come from the germline V gene (reference sequence). The CDR3 consists of 12 residues. CDR3 sequence: CASSSEGSNLHF. The CDR3 nucleotides read TGTGCCAGCAGCTCGGAGGGGTCAAACCTCCACTTT. Combining the CDR3 with reference TRBV7-9 and TRBJ1-6 gives the whole variable domain DTGVSQNPRHKITKRGQNVTFRCDPISEHNRLYWYRQTLGQGPEFLTYFQNEAQLEKSRLLSDRFSAERPKGSFSTLEIQRTEQGDSAMYLCASSSEGSNLHFGNGTRLTVT.

V gene TRBV25-1 combines with J gene TRBJ2-3; D possibly matches TRBD1 or TRBD2 (5 bases each). The germline gives CDR1 MGHDK, CDR2 SYGVNS. The V and J ends lost 0 bases and 8 bases respectively, with 15 bases between them. There are 15 residues in the CDR3. CDR3 nucleotide sequence: TGTGCCAGCAGTGAATATGGGAAGGGACGGGGTACGCAGTATTTT. Translated, it gives CASSEYGKGRGTQYF. Combining the CDR3 with reference TRBV25-1 and TRBJ2-3 gives the whole variable domain EADIYQTPRYLVIGTGKKITLECSQTMGHDKMYWYQQDPGMELHLIHYSYGVNSTEKGDLSSESTVSRIRTEHFPLTLESARPSHTSQYLCASSEYGKGRGTQYFGPGTRLTVL.

This clonotype was detected ten times or more. The chain links TRBV7-2 to TRBJ1-5; D is ambiguous. Germline CDR1 is SGHTA and CDR2 is FQGNSA. The V gene lost 6 bases and the J gene lost 6 bases, with 18 bases spanning the gap. The CDR3 contains 15 residues. The CDR3 region has the DNA TGTGCCAGCAGAAAGACGATTTCGGGTCCTCAGCCCCAGCATTTT. Amino acids: CASRKTISGPQPQHF.

This chain connects TRBV7-3 to TRBJ1-4; no clear D gene. V was cut by 1 base and J by 10 bases, with 4 bases left in between. The CDR3 contains 11 residues. CDR1 SGHTA and CDR2 FQGTGA come from the germline V gene. The CDR3 DNA reads as TGTGCCAGCAGCTTAATGGGAAAACTGTTTTTT. Its protein is CASSLMGKLFF. Full variable domain (remainder filled in from reference TRBV7-3 and TRBJ1-4): GAGVSQTPSNKVTEKGKYVELRCDPISGHTALYWYRQSLGQGPEFLIYFQGTGAADDSGLPNDRFFAVRPEGSVSTLKIQRTERGDSAVYLCASSLMGKLFFGSGTQLSVL.

In this sample, this clonotype turned up a few times. The rearrangement links TRBV5-6 to TRBJ2-7; 10 bases line up with TRBD1. The CDR3 contains 14 residues. V lost 2 bases, J lost 6 bases, and 5 bases stayed unmatched. CDR1 is SGHDT, CDR2 YYEEEE, per germline. The CDR3 loop is CASSFGTGEVEQYF. The CDR3 bases are TGTGCCAGCAGCTTCGGGACAGGGGAGGTCGAGCAGTACTTC. The full variable domain, its missing parts supplied by reference TRBV5-6 and TRBJ2-7, is DAGVTQSPTHLIKTRGQQVTLRCSPKSGHDTVSWYQQALGQGPQFIFQYYEEEERQRGNFPDRFSGHQFPNYSSELNVNALLLGDSALYLCASSFGTGEVEQYFGPGTRLTVT.

CDR3 sequence: CATSRDFGTGGTYEQYF. The CDR3 nucleotides read TGTGCCACCAGCAGAGATTTCGGGACAGGTGGCACCTACGAGCAGTACTTC. The chain is built from TRBV15 and TRBJ2-7, with 8 bases that match TRBD1. The V segment lost 0 bases and the J segment 2 bases; nucleotides outside the gene matches: 9. Germline values: CDR1 LNHNV, CDR2 YYDKDF (reference sequence). The CDR3 contains 17 residues.

Points on this clonotype: A much more abundant neighbour one base away suggests this may be a read error. CDR3 coding DNA: TGCAGTGCCCCTCCTAGGGGAAGCGGGGGGCACGAGCAGTACTTC. Protein: CSAPPRGSGGHEQYF. This chain connects TRBV20-1 to TRBJ2-7; 9 bases are shared with TRBD2. The CDR3 contains 15 residues. Germline V gives CDR1 DFQATT, CDR2 SNEGSKA (reference sequence). V lost 6 bases to trimming and J lost 5 bases; unmatched junction nucleotides: 14.

This clonotype was observed a single time. The chain joins TRBV9 to TRBJ1-1; D unresolved. The CDR3 is 9 residues long. Germline CDR1 and CDR2: SGDLS and YYNGEE. The ends were cut back, 6 bases at V and 11 bases at J, with 8 bases in the middle. DNA for the CDR3: TGTGCCAGCATTATTTGGGCTTTCTTT. It is translated as CASIIWAFF.

This clonotype was observed at least ten times. An end of the junction differs from the germline gene, which may be a read error. The V and J genes are TRBV20-1 and TRBJ2-7, with D perhaps being TRBD1 or TRBD2 (7 bases each). The length of the CDR3 is 13 residues. CDR1 and CDR2 (germline): DFQATT, SNEGSKA (reference sequence). CDR3 sequence reads: CSARDGRGREDNF. For the CDR3, the DNA is TGCAGTGCTAGAGATGGGAGGGGGCGGGAAGATAACTTC.

This clonotype occurred many times. CDR3 loop: CAISDPAETSGANVLTF. Here the CDR3 DNA reads TGTGCCATCAGTGACCCGGCAGAAACCTCTGGGGCCAACGTCCTGACTTTC. The rearrangement uses TRBV10-3 and TRBJ2-6; D gene ambiguous. The CDR3 extends over 17 amino acids. The germline CDR1 and CDR2 sequences are ENHRY and SYGVKD. The V end lost 3 bases, the J end lost 0 bases, and 12 bases lay between the germline ends.

This clonotype was picked up a small number of times. The V call is TRBV3-1, the J call TRBJ1-1; D is undetermined. CDR3 length: 14 amino acids. Trimming removed 0 bases at V and 4 bases at J, with 9 bases between. CDR1 and CDR2 (germline): LGHDT, YNNKEL (reference sequence). The CDR3 reads CASSQDRRTTEAFF. Written as DNA, the CDR3 is TGTGCCAGCAGCCAAGACAGAAGAACCACTGAAGCTTTCTTT. The variable domain in full, with the rest retrieved from reference TRBV3-1 and TRBJ1-1, is DTAVSQTPKYLVTQMGNDKSIKCEQNLGHDTMYWYKQDSKKFLKIMFSYNNKELIINETVPNRFSPKSPDKAHLNLHINSLELGDSAVYFCASSQDRRTTEAFFGQGTRLTVV.

V and J are TRBV6-2 or TRBV6-3 and TRBJ1-1, with D tentatively TRBD1 (6 bases). V lost 7 bases, J lost 5 bases, and 14 bases lay in between. This CDR3 spans 13 amino acids. Germline V gives CDR1 MNHEY, CDR2 SVGEGT. CDR3 residues: CASKARGVTEAFF. The CDR3 DNA reads TGTGCCAGCAAAGCCAGGGGTGTTACTGAAGCTTTCTTT.

The chain uses TRBV10-3 and TRBJ2-6, with no clear D. Trimming left V 3 bases short and J 2 bases short, with 11 bases between. The germline V gene encodes CDR1 ENHRY and CDR2 SYGVKD. There are 16 residues in the CDR3. The CDR3 bases are TGTGCCATCAGTGAAGTAGGGAACACTGGGGCCAACGTCCTGACTTTC. It is translated as CAISEVGNTGANVLTF.

The gene calls are TRBV10-3 and TRBJ1-5; TRBD1 is a possible D gene (5 bases). Trimming removed 11 bases at V and 3 bases at J, with 20 bases between. Germline CDR1 and CDR2: ENHRY and SYGVKD. The length of the CDR3 is 15 residues. CDR3 protein: CAAQSRGVHNQPQHF. For the CDR3, the DNA is TGTGCCGCTCAGTCCCGGGGGGTGCACAATCAGCCCCAGCATTTT.

This clonotype was observed at least ten times. This sequence joins TRBV10-1 and TRBJ2-7; unclear D gene. Germline V gene sequence: CDR1 WNHNN, CDR2 SYGVQD (reference sequence). V was shortened by 4 bases and J by 6 bases, with 13 bases between the two germline ends. This CDR3 region has 13 residues. DNA for the CDR3: TGCGCCAGCAGTGCAACCCGGGTGGGCGAGCAGTACTTC. The encoded protein is CASSATRVGEQYF.

V is TRBV6-4 and J is TRBJ2-2; 12 nucleotides agree with TRBD2. Germline V gives CDR1 MRHNA, CDR2 SNTAGT. V shed 8 bases, J shed 4 bases, and the junction held 5 bases outside the gene matches. CDR3 length: 15 amino acids. Here the CDR3 reads CASQTTSGSTGELFF. DNA for the CDR3: TGTGCCAGCCAAACGACTAGCGGGAGCACCGGGGAGCTGTTTTTT.

This rearrangement joins TRBV5-1 to TRBJ1-1; the D gene is possibly TRBD1 (6 bases). Germline values: CDR1 SGHRS, CDR2 YFSETQ. The CDR3 spans 15 residues. The germline V and J ends were trimmed by 0 bases and 5 bases, with 14 bases remaining between them. DNA for the CDR3: TGCGCCAGCAGCTTGGCGGCGGGGGCGAGAACTGAAGCTTTCTTT. Amino acid sequence: CASSLAAGARTEAFF.

The chain links TRBV5-1 to TRBJ1-5, with TRBD1 matching over 8 bases. This CDR3 has 15 residues. The trim removed 1 base at V and 5 bases at J, leaving 5 bases unmatched. The V gene's germline CDR1 is SGHRS and CDR2 YFSETQ. CDR3 sequence: CASSLSGQGHQPQHF. For the CDR3, the DNA is TGCGCCAGCAGCTTGTCTGGACAGGGACATCAGCCCCAGCATTTT. Full variable domain (remainder filled in from reference TRBV5-1 and TRBJ1-5): KAGVTQTPRYLIKTRGQQVTLSCSPISGHRSVSWYQQTPGQGLQFLFEYFSETQRNKGNFPGRFSGRQFSNSRSEMNVSTLELGDSALYLCASSLSGQGHQPQHFGDGTRLSIL.

This clonotype was observed many times. This chain uses TRBV24-1 with TRBJ2-2; no clear D gene. Germline CDR1 KGHDR, CDR2 SFDVKD. V gave up 9 bases and J gave up 2 bases, with 15 bases separating them. This CDR3 is built from 15 residues. CDR3 in amino acids: CATQGKQENTGELFF. The CDR3 DNA is TGTGCCACCCAAGGGAAACAAGAAAACACCGGGGAGCTGTTTTTT.

Worth noting for this clonotype: Without the conserved terminal phenylalanine or tryptophan, this CDR3 likely stems from a read error. Because the CDR3's place on the DNA is in doubt, the DNA is left out and the CDR3 is given as listed by TCRdb. CDR3 loop: CSVEGGQANY. V and J are TRBV29-1 and TRBJ2-7. The CDR3 totals 10 residues, both ends included. CDR1 is SQVTM, CDR2 ANQGSEA, per germline.

Comments on this clonotype: One junction end disagrees with the germline gene, perhaps due to a read error. V is TRBV12-3 or TRBV12-4 and J is TRBJ2-2; a weak D match, TRBD2 (5 bases). There are 13 residues in the CDR3. This CDR3 reads CASSVGNTGELYF. In DNA form, the CDR3 reads TGTGCCAGCAGCGTTGGGAACACCGGGGAGCTGTACTTC.

The chain has TRBV12-3 or TRBV12-4 and TRBJ2-2; D is undetermined. Trimming shortened V by 5 bases and J by 2 bases, and 6 bases separated the two germline ends. This CDR3 has 13 amino acids. CDR3 sequence (DNA): TGTGCCAGCAGTGGGATAAACACCGGGGAGCTGTTTTTT. Protein: CASSGINTGELFF.